This T cell receptor beta chain stems from a study of siplizumab effects on memory and regulatory T cells. CDR1 is LNHDA and CDR2 is SQIVND in the germline V gene (reference sequence). The V segment lost 5 bases and the J segment 0 bases; nucleotides outside the gene matches: 12. The CDR3 spans 18 residues. As concerns this clone: Antigen unknown.

Study results and caveats: The naive T cell population seemed more diverse than memory cells and seemed a major contributor to the alloresponse. Alloreactive clones mapping to unstimulated subsets formed only a minor fraction. No naive or memory phenotype could be assigned to roughly 75-97% of proliferating clones.

For every sample, some 10^5 TCR templates were assayed. Method: immunoSEQ multiplex PCR; TCRdb's copy keeps in-frame clones and lacks some. This sample carries roughly 120,000 clones, roughly 94% of them seen once, and the ten largest clones take about 0.75%. Sequenced: Tregs sorted from blood. The receptor's source is a human donor in good health. This chain uses TRBV19 with TRBJ2-1; 8 positions agree with TRBD2. CDR3 DNA: TGTGCCAGTAGTCCCCTAAGTTGGAGCGGGAGCTCCTACAATGAGCAGTTCTTC. Its protein is CASSPLSWSGSSYNEQFF.